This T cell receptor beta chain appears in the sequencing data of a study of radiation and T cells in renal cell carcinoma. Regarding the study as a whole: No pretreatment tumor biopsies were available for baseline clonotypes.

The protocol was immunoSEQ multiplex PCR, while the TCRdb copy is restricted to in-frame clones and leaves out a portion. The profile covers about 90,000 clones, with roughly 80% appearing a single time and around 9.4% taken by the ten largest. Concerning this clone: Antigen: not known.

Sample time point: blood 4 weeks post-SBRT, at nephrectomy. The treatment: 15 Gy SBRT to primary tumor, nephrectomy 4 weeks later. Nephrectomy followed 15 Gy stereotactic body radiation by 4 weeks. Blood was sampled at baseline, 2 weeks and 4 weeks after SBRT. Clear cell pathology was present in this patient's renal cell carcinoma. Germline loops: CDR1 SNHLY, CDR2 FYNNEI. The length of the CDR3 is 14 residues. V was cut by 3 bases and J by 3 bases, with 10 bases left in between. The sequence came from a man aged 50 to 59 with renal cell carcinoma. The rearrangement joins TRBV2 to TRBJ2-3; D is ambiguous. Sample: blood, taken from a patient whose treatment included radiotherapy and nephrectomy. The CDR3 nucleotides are TGTGCCAGCAGTGAGGATCTAGGAACAGATACGCAGTATTTT. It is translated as CASSEDLGTDTQYF.